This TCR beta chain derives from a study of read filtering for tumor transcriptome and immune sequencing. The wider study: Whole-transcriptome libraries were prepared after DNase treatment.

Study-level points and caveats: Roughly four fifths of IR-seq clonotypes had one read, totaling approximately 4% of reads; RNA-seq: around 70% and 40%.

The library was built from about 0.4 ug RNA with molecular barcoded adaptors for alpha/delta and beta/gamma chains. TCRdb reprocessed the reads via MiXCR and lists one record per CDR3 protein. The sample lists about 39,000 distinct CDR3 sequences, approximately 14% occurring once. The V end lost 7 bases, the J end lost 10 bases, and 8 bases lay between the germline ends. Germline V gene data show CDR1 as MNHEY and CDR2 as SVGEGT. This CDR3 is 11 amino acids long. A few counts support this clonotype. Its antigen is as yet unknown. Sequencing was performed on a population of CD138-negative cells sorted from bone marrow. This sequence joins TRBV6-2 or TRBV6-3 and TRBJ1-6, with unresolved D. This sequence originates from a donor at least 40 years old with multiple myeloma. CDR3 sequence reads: CASTNQSPLHF. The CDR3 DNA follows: TGTGCCAGCACGAACCAGTCACCCCTCCACTTT.